The text below deals with one TCR beta chain. CDR1 and CDR2 (germline): LGHDT, YNNKEL (reference sequence). The CDR3 totals 16 residues. V lost 0 bases and J 1 base, leaving 9 bases between the germline ends. The sample comes from a study of blood T cell repertoires in COVID-19. Sequencing was performed with immunoSEQ multiplex PCR; in TCRdb, only in-frame clones are kept and a portion is missing. The data contain about 210,000 clones, approximately 80% of them seen just once; the ten biggest clones take up roughly 13%. Sequencing was performed on peripheral blood. This chain joins TRBV3-1 (or the pseudogene TRBV3-2) and TRBJ1-4, with D perhaps TRBD1 (5 bases). This TCR was sampled from a human donor in a cohort sampled during active COVID-19. CDR3 sequence (DNA): TGTGCCAGCAGCCAAGATGGGGGGGGAACTAATGAAAAACTGTTTTTT. The encoded protein is CASSQDGGGTNEKLFF.